This T cell receptor (beta chain) was sequenced during a study of shared clonotypes between healthy human individuals. Study details: Used for every donor were three CD4 naive, three CD4 memory, two CD8 naive and one CD8 memory plate. Points from the study as a whole: Several donors held approximately 4.6% of naive CD4 clonotypes in common.

At a deep level, the assay was run. Original analysis: Sequence data from immunoSEQ were junction-only and lacked quality scores; consequently, filtering differed. Sequencing used immunoSEQ multiplex PCR; TCRdb keeps in-frame clones, though not all of them. V and J calls and clone size are those listed in that table; D and trimming were worked out from the DNA. This table has over a million clones, 70% to 80% appearing once. Note on this clone: No antigen is known for it.

Trimming left V 4 bases short and J 1 base short, with 7 bases between. The CDR3 runs to 13 residues. Germline lookup yields CDR1 SGDLS and CDR2 YYNGEE. The chain uses TRBV9 and TRBJ2-3; D is ambiguous. This TCR came from a man aged 18 to 29 in good health. Some clones in this sample may be carry-over from other donors' samples. The sequenced sample consisted of memory CD4+ T cells from PBMCs. Subset of the sample: CD45RA-negative fraction. CDR3 nucleotides: TGTGCCAGCAGCTACGACGGCACAGATACGCAGTATTTT. Amino acids: CASSYDGTDTQYF.